The present entry profiles one TCR beta chain with its context. Sorting took every CD4+ cell except CD45RA+CCR7+CD95- naive cells, reaching over 98% purity. Sorted cells lacked CD8+, CD14+, CD16+, CD56+, CD19+ and CD25-bright cells. J was trimmed by 6 bases and V by 10 bases; bases with no gene match: 8. Germline loops: CDR1 MDHEN, CDR2 SYDVKM. CDR3 length equals 14 residues. This entry is derived from a study of human CD4 T cells and Enterobacteriaceae. Only in-frame clones appear in the TCRdb table, and some are missing; sequencing was by immunoSEQ multiplex PCR. Counted here are tens of thousands of clones, just under 85% occurring once; the ten biggest clones make up around 1.7%.

The material sequenced was memory CD4+ T cells from blood. The chain is built from TRBV28 and TRBJ2-3; 12 bases align to TRBD2. The TCR was taken from a human donor in good health. Here the CDR3 DNA reads TGTGCCACCGAGACTAGCGGGAGTACCGATACGCAGTATTTT. Amino acids: CATETSGSTDTQYF.